One sample yielded the 28 T cell receptor beta chains listed below, sequenced in a study of cytomegalovirus exposure and HLA in healthy donors. The PCR had 60 Vbeta and 13 Jbeta primers. Here immunoSEQ multiplex PCR was the method, and the copy in TCRdb shows in-frame clones only, minus some. Altogether roughly 97,000 clones are present, approximately 79% being singletons, with the ten largest covering around 6.1%. Sequenced material: PBMCs. These receptors were collected from a man aged 60 to 75 in good health and CMV-seropositive.

The V and J genes are TRBV12-5 and TRBJ2-2; tentatively, D is TRBD2 (6 bases). Looked up from germline, CDR1 is LGHNT and CDR2 is FRNRAP. The germline V and J ends were trimmed by 4 bases and 2 bases, with 8 bases remaining between them. This CDR3 comprises 14 residues. The CDR3 nucleotides are TGTGCTAGTGGTTCGCGGGGCAACACCGGGGAGCTGTTTTTT. Translation: CASGSRGNTGELFF. The entire variable domain, with the rest obtained from reference TRBV12-5 and TRBJ2-2, is as follows: DARVTQTPRHKVTEMGQEVTMRCQPILGHNTVFWYRQTMMQGLELLAYFRNRAPLDDSGMPKDRFSAEMPDATLATLKIQPSEPRDSAVYFCASGSRGNTGELFFGEGSRLTVL.

The V call is TRBV19, the J call TRBJ2-3, with D possibly TRBD2 on 5 matching bases. Per germline, CDR1 LNHDA and CDR2 SQIVND (reference sequence). V lost 3 bases, J lost 2 bases, and 12 bases lay in between. The CDR3 runs 15 residues. This CDR3 is CASSMASSITDTQYF. CDR3 DNA: TGTGCCAGTAGTATGGCTAGCAGTATCACAGATACGCAGTATTTT.

CDR3 sequence (DNA): TGCGCCAGCAGCCTGGGGGAACAGGGTTATCAGCCCCAGCATTTT. Residues: CASSLGEQGYQPQHF. V is TRBV5-1 and J is TRBJ1-5, with a weak D call TRBD1 (6 bases). V was shortened by 4 bases and J by 5 bases, with 16 bases between the two germline ends. CDR1 SGHRS and CDR2 YFSETQ come from the germline V gene. The CDR3 spans 15 residues. Supplemented by reference TRBV5-1 and TRBJ1-5, the full variable domain reads KAGVTQTPRYLIKTRGQQVTLSCSPISGHRSVSWYQQTPGQGLQFLFEYFSETQRNKGNFPGRFSGRQFSNSRSEMNVSTLELGDSALYLCASSLGEQGYQPQHFGDGTRLSIL.

A few counts support this clone. The CDR3 reads CASSPTGGSYNEQFF. CDR3 sequence (DNA): TGTGCCAGCTCACCAACAGGGGGCTCCTACAATGAGCAGTTCTTC. The J gene is TRBJ2-1, the V gene TRBV18; 8 nucleotides line up with TRBD1. V lost 2 bases to trimming and J lost 0 bases; unmatched junction nucleotides: 0. This CDR3 spans 15 amino acids. CDR1 KGHSH and CDR2 LQKENI come from the germline V gene.

CDR3 DNA: TGCGCCAGCAGCCAAGTGTTCGGGGTTGGAAACACCATATATTTT. Encoded protein: CASSQVFGVGNTIYF. The chain combines TRBV4-1 with TRBJ1-3; no definite D call. The ends were cut back, 1 base at V and 3 bases at J, with 10 bases in the middle. This CDR3 contains 15 residues. Germline V gene sequence: CDR1 MGHRA, CDR2 YSYEKL.

This chain joins TRBV7-9 and TRBJ1-2; a possible D gene is TRBD1 (6 bases). Trimming removed 4 bases at V and 5 bases at J, with 14 bases between. Per germline, CDR1 SEHNR and CDR2 FQNEAQ (reference sequence). This CDR3 is built from 14 residues. The CDR3 nucleotides read TGTGCCAGCAGCTCAGGGGTGCTCAAGTATGGCTACACCTTC. It codes for CASSSGVLKYGYTF.

The DNA of the CDR3 is TGTGCCAGCAGCTTAGGGTTGCGGGGGCCCACAACGCATACGCAGTATTTT. Its translation: CASSLGLRGPTTHTQYF. V and J are TRBV7-6 and TRBJ2-3; D may be TRBD2 (7 bases). V gave up 1 base and J gave up 7 bases, with 21 bases separating them. In germline, CDR1 is SGHVS, CDR2 FNYEAQ. This CDR3 is 17 amino acids long.

The rearrangement uses TRBV5-1 and TRBJ2-7; perhaps TRBD1 as D (5 bases). The germline V gene encodes CDR1 SGHRS and CDR2 YFSETQ. The CDR3 loop spans 15 amino acids. V was pared by 0 bases and J by 2 bases, with 12 bases between. Here the CDR3 DNA reads TGCGCCAGCAGCTTGGTTTGGGGCGAAACCTACGAGCAGTACTTC. It codes for CASSLVWGETYEQYF. The full variable domain, rest sourced from reference TRBV5-1 and TRBJ2-7, is KAGVTQTPRYLIKTRGQQVTLSCSPISGHRSVSWYQQTPGQGLQFLFEYFSETQRNKGNFPGRFSGRQFSNSRSEMNVSTLELGDSALYLCASSLVWGETYEQYFGPGTRLTVT.

The CDR3 region has the DNA TGTGCCTGGAGTGTAGGGTCAGGGGCAACTAATGAAAAACTGTTTTTT. Encoded protein: CAWSVGSGATNEKLFF. The V call is TRBV30, the J call TRBJ1-4; maybe TRBD1 (6 bases). CDR1 GTSNPN and CDR2 SVGIG come from the germline V gene (reference sequence). The CDR3 sequence is 16 residues long. Trimming shortened V by 0 bases and J by 0 bases, and 11 bases separated the two germline ends.

V gene TRBV30 combines with J gene TRBJ2-4; D may be TRBD1 (6 bases). The germline V gene encodes CDR1 GTSNPN and CDR2 SVGIG (reference sequence). The CDR3 contains 16 residues. V was clipped by 7 bases and J by 1 base, with 20 bases between them. In nucleotides, the CDR3 is TGTGCCTTGGACAGTGGGTCAACCGGGGCCAAAAACATTCAGTACTTC. It yields the protein CALDSGSTGAKNIQYF. Looking up the rest from reference TRBV30 and TRBJ2-4 gives the full variable domain: SQTIHQWPATLVQPVGSPLSLECTVEGTSNPNLYWYRQAAGRGLQLLFYSVGIGQISSEVPQNLSASRPQDRQFILSSKKLLLSDSGFYLCALDSGSTGAKNIQYFGAGTRLSVL.

The chain has TRBV11-2 and TRBJ2-2, with 8 bases aligning to TRBD1. The trim removed 4 bases at V and 3 bases at J, leaving 4 bases unmatched. Germline CDR1 SGHAT, CDR2 FQNNGV. The CDR3 has 15 residues. The DNA of the CDR3 is TGTGCCAGCAGCTCCGGACAGGGATACACCGGGGAGCTGTTTTTT. Protein sequence: CASSSGQGYTGELFF.

This clone was observed once. The chain employs TRBV19 and TRBJ1-1; TRBD1 matches 9 bases. The V segment lost 7 bases and the J segment 0 bases; nucleotides outside the gene matches: 6. The CDR3 has 15 amino acids. CDR1 and CDR2 from the germline V gene are LNHDA and SQIVND (reference sequence). The chain's CDR3 is CASNMGDRVNTEAFF. CDR3 nucleotides: TGTGCCAGTAACATGGGGGACAGGGTGAACACTGAAGCTTTCTTT.

The rearrangement links TRBV27 to TRBJ2-4, with TRBD2 matching 13 bases. The CDR3 contains 17 residues. Trimming at V came to 5 bases and at J to 0 bases, leaving 4 bases not matched to a gene. Looked up from germline, CDR1 is MNHEY and CDR2 is SMNVEV (reference sequence). In nucleotides, the CDR3 is TGTGCCAGCAGTACTAGCGGGGGGGCTGGAGCCAAAAACATTCAGTACTTC. It yields the protein CASSTSGGAGAKNIQYF.

This chain uses TRBV5-1 with TRBJ1-4, with D perhaps TRBD1 (5 bases). CDR3 length: 13 amino acids. The V and J ends lost 2 bases and 5 bases respectively, with 7 bases between them. The V gene's germline CDR1 is SGHRS and CDR2 YFSETQ. The CDR3 DNA sequence: TGCGCCAGCAGCTTCGACAGCAATGAAAAACTGTTTTTT. The encoded protein is CASSFDSNEKLFF.

The CDR3 DNA follows: TGTGCCAGCAGCAAACTCGGGCAGGGGGCGTCTGAGCAGTTCTTC. Translation: CASSKLGQGASEQFF. The V gene is TRBV6-1, the J gene TRBJ2-1; TRBD1 agrees at 8 bases. The CDR3 has 15 amino acids. Germline V gene data show CDR1 as MNHNS and CDR2 as SASEGT. The trim removed 6 bases at V and 9 bases at J, leaving 13 bases unmatched.

This chain joins TRBV7-7 and TRBJ2-1; no clear D. In germline, CDR1 is SSHAT, CDR2 FNYEAQ (reference sequence). CDR3 length equals 13 residues. V lost 1 base, J lost 8 bases, and 9 bases lay in between. This chain's CDR3 is CASSLGVGDEQFF. As DNA, the CDR3 is TGTGCCAGCAGCTTAGGTGTTGGAGATGAGCAGTTCTTC.

The chain joins TRBV19 to TRBJ1-3, with a weak D call TRBD1 (5 bases). CDR1 LNHDA and CDR2 SQIVND come from the germline V gene (reference sequence). This CDR3 spans 14 amino acids. V shed 6 bases and J shed 2 bases, with 11 bases lying between them. CDR3 in DNA: TGTGCCAGTAGAGTATCGGGGGCTGGAAACACCATATATTTT. Amino acid sequence: CASRVSGAGNTIYF.

The J gene is TRBJ1-2, the V gene TRBV6-1; 11 nucleotides match TRBD1. There are 15 residues in the CDR3. Trimming at V came to 6 bases and at J to 12 bases, leaving 15 bases not matched to a gene. CDR1 MNHNS and CDR2 SASEGT come from the germline V gene. Here the CDR3 DNA reads TGTGCCAGCAGCGTACATATGGCGGACAGGGGGCGAAACACCTTC. Translation: CASSVHMADRGRNTF.

The chain uses TRBV5-8 and TRBJ2-3; 8 bases line up with TRBD1. V trimming: 2 bases; J trimming: 2 bases; junction bases outside the gene matches: 4. Germline values: CDR1 SGHTS, CDR2 YDEGEE. CDR3 length: 15 residues. In DNA, the CDR3 is TGTGCCAGCAGCTTCAGACAGGGGTCCACAGATACGCAGTATTTT. Its protein is CASSFRQGSTDTQYF. Full variable domain (remainder filled in from reference TRBV5-8 and TRBJ2-3): EAGVTQSPTHLIKTRGQQATLRCSPISGHTSVYWYQQALGLGLQFLLWYDEGEERNRGNFPPRFSGRQFPNYSSELNVNALELEDSALYLCASSFRQGSTDTQYFGPGTRLTVL.

With respect to this clone: Germline and junction disagree at one end, which may indicate a read error. The chain carries TRBV7-9 and TRBJ2-1, with D possibly being TRBD1 (5 bases). Per germline, CDR1 SEHNR and CDR2 FQNEAQ (reference sequence). This CDR3 spans 16 amino acids. CDR3 loop: CSSSFQDTVSYNEQFF. CDR3 nucleotide sequence: TGTTCCAGCAGCTTTCAGGACACCGTCTCCTACAATGAGCAGTTCTTC.

CDR3 DNA sequence: TGTGCCAGCAGTAACCGGGACACATTTTACGAGCAGTACTTC. This codes for CASSNRDTFYEQYF. The rearrangement uses TRBV6-5 and TRBJ2-7; a weak D match, TRBD1 (6 bases). With 5 bases removed from V and 4 bases from J, the gap between germline ends came to 15 bases. This CDR3 contains 14 residues. The germline gives CDR1 MNHEY, CDR2 SVGAGI.

The V call is TRBV6-5, the J call TRBJ1-2, with D possibly matching TRBD1 (6 bases). Germline assignment: CDR1 MNHEY and CDR2 SVGAGI. V dropped 5 bases and J dropped 7 bases, with 17 bases sitting between them. The CDR3 length is 14 residues. The CDR3 DNA follows: TGTGCCAGCAGTGACCTAGGACAGTCTGCTGGCTACACCTTC. The encoded protein is CASSDLGQSAGYTF.

The rearrangement links TRBV7-8 to TRBJ1-5; possibly TRBD1 for D (6 bases). The CDR3 loop spans 16 amino acids. Germline CDR1 reads SGHVS; CDR2 reads FQNEAQ. V was trimmed by 4 bases and J by 6 bases, leaving 19 bases between them. The chain's CDR3 is CASSSLGEGGGQPQHF. The CDR3 DNA reads as TGTGCCAGCAGCTCCCTTGGGGAGGGGGGTGGTCAGCCCCAGCATTTT. Based on the CDR3 plus reference TRBV7-8 and TRBJ1-5, the full variable domain is GAGVSQSPRYKVAKRGQDVALRCDPISGHVSLFWYQQALGQGPEFLTYFQNEAQLDKSGLPSDRFFAERPEGSVSTLKIQRTQQEDSAVYLCASSSLGEGGGQPQHFGDGTRLSIL.

This clone was observed a few times. The chain links TRBV6-1 to TRBJ2-7; 11 nucleotides match TRBD2. With V trimmed by 1 base and J by 3 bases, 2 bases remained unmatched. Germline-derived CDR1 and CDR2 are MNHNS and SASEGT. CDR3 length: 15 amino acids. CDR3 sequence reads: CASSEGLAGSYEQYF. The CDR3 nucleotides are TGTGCCAGCAGTGAAGGACTAGCGGGGAGCTACGAGCAGTACTTC.

The chain couples TRBV7-8 to TRBJ2-7; tentatively, D is TRBD1 (5 bases). Germline CDR1 SGHVS, CDR2 FQNEAQ. Between the trimmed V and J ends, which lost 10 bases and 6 bases, there was a span of 16 bases. The CDR3 is 12 residues long. CDR3 residues: CATTQGPGEQYF. Written as DNA, the CDR3 is TGTGCCACCACTCAGGGTCCCGGCGAGCAGTACTTC.

This chain uses TRBV7-3 with TRBJ1-2, with D perhaps TRBD1 (5 bases). Germline V lookup: CDR1 SGHTA, CDR2 FQGTGA. The CDR3 runs to 13 residues. V was trimmed by 4 bases and J by 6 bases, leaving 12 bases between them. Here the CDR3 DNA reads TGTGCCAGCAGCTCGCCCTCGGGGGATGGCTACACCTTC. It specifies CASSSPSGDGYTF.

There are a few counts of this clone. This chain joins TRBV7-9 and TRBJ1-1; D might be TRBD1 (6 bases). Per germline, CDR1 SEHNR and CDR2 FQNEAQ (reference sequence). Trimming took 5 bases from V and 11 from J, leaving 15 bases between them. This CDR3 comprises 12 residues. CDR3 DNA sequence: TGTGCCAGCAGCCCGCTAGGGGGATCGGCTTTCTTT. Its protein is CASSPLGGSAFF.

The chain recombines TRBV5-8 with TRBJ1-5; D not resolved. Trimming took off 1 base at V and 5 bases at J, with 10 bases between the two ends. The CDR3 runs 14 residues. Per the germline V gene, CDR1 is SGHTS and CDR2 is YDEGEE. The CDR3 here is CASSLLSGDQPQHF. CDR3 sequence (DNA): TGTGCCAGCAGCTTGCTTTCCGGGGATCAGCCCCAGCATTTT.